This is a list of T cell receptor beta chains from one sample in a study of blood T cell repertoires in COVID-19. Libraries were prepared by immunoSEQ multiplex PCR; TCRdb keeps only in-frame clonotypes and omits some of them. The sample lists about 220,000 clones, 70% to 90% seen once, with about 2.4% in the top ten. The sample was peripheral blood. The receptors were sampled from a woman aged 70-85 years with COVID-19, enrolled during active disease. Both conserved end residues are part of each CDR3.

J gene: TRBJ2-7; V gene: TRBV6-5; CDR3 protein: CASRRPGSYEQYF
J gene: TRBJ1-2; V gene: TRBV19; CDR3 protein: CASSGGRGGYTF
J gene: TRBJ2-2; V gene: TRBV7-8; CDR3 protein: CASSLVAGYDTGELFF
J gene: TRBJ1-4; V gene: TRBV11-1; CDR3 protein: CASSSGDRASEKLFF
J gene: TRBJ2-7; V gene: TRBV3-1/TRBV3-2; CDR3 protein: CASSQGLAANSYEQYF
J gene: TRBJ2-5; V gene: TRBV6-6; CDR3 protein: CASSYSTGEETQYF
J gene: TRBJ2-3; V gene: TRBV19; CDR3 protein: CASTFRGSDTQYF
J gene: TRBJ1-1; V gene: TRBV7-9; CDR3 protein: CASSLQEGGNTEAFF
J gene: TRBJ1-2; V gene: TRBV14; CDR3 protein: CASSPGQENYGYTF
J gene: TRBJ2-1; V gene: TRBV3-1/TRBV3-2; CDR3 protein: CASSLPAGTEYNEQFF
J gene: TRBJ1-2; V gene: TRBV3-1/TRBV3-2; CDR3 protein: CASSQEGANRAGYTF
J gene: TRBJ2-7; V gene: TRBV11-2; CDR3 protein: CASSSRAGGLPYEQYF
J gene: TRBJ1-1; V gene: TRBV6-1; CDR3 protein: CASSERQGAKTEAFF
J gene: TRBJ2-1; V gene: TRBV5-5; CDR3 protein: CASHRGETGVHEQFF
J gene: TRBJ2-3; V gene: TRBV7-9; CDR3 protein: CASSLEGGSTDTQYF
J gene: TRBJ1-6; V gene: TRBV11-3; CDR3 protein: CASSSQTGLISPLHF
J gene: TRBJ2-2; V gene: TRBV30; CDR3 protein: CAWREGTGELFF
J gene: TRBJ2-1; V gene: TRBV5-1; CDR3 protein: CASSLAGGAYNEQFF
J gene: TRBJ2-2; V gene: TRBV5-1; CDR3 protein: CASSLDSGTGELFF
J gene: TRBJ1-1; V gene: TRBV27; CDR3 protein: CASSLRAGRTEAFF
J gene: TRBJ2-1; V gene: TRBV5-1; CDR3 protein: CASSPGTSGSNEQFF
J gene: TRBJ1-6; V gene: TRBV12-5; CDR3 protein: CASGLVGTGNSPLHF
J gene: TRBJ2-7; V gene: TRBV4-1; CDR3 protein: CASSLLLSSTGSSYEQYF
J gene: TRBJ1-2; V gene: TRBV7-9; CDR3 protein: CASSLSGINYGYTF
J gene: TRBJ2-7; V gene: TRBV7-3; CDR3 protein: CASSFGQGAGQGPGYEQYF
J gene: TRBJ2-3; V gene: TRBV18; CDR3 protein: CASSRSGGRSTDTQYF
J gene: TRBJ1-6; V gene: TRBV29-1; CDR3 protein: CSVGDGYNSPLHF
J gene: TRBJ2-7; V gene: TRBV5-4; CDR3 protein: CASSLVQGPYHEQYF
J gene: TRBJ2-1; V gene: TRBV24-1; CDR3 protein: CATSESGHFSYNEQFF
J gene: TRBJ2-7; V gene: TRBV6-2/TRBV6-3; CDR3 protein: CASSFQLGGSVYEQYF
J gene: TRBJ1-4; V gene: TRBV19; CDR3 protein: CASSKNPTNEKLFF
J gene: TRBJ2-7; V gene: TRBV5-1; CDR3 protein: CASSLNTGGGGAYEQYF
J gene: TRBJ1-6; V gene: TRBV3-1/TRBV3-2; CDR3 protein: CASSQASNSPLHF
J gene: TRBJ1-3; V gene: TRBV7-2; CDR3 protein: CASSLEIGMSSGNTIYF
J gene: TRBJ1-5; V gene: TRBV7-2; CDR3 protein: CASRTSFNSNQPQHF
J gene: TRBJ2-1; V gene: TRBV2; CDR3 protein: CASSGQGAVNEQFF
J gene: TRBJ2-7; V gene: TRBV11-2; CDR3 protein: CASSSRTGSLAYEQYF
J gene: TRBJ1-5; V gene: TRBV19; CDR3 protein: CASMGRTDTFFSNQPQHF
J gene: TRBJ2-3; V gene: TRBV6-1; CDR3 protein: CASSEAQGRSGRSRDTQYF
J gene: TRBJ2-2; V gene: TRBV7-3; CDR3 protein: CASSLIGDSLTGELFF
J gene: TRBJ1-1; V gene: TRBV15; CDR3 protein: CATSRDQGTGSKEAFF
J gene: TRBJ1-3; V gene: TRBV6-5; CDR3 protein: CASSYSAGAGNTIYF
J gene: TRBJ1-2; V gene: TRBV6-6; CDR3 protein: CASSFGQGSPLFGANYGYTF
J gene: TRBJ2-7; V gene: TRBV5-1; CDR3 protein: CASSPDDRYYEQYF
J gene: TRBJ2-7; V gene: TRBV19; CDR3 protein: CASRGTGSYEQYF
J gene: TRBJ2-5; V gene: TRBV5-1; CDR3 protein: CASSFRTGIRETQYF
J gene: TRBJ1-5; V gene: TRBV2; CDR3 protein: CASSGDTGRKPQHF
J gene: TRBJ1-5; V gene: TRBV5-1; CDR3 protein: CASSLGQGGNQPQHF
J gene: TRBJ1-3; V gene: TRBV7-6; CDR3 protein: CASSLFGKGNTIYF
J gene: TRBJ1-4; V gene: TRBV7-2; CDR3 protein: CASSLTYGTNGKLFF
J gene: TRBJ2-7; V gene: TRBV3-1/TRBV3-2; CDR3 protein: CASSSLAGGTHEQYF
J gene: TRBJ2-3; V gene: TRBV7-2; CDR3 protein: CASSLKLSGGLSMTDTQYF
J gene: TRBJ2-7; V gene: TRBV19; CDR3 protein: CASSINLRTSGSSYEQYF
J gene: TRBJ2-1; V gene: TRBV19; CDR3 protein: CASSPPGSGRGDEQFF
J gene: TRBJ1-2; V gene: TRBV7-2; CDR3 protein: CASSLVTPKASGYTF
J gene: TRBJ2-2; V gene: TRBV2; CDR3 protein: CASSARTGPGTGELFF
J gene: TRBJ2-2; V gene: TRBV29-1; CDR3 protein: CSVRSGGGNTGELFF
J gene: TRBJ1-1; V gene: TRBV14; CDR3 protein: CASSQDRQGDMNTEAFF
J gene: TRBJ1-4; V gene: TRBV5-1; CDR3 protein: CASSRFNTGQGGEKLFF